Listed below are T cell receptor beta chains from one sample, sequenced in a study of control samples from healthy donors and cancer patients. Profiling relied on immunoSEQ multiplex PCR, and the TCRdb table lists in-frame clones only, not all of them. This sample has 150,000 to 200,000 clones, with just over 90% found just once. The specimen sequenced was blood. The receptors here all came from a man aged 25-40 years in good health. The CDR3 runs from the conserved cysteine through the conserved F or W. The D gene is left open where the match is weak. Part of the rows lack a size; the others show once, few, many or a class for expanded clones.

clone_size	v_call	j_call	d_call	cdr3_nt	cdr3_aa
-	TRBV27	TRBJ2-7	TRBD1	TGTGCCAGCAGTTTGGGGGACAGCTCCAACGAGCAGTACTTC	CASSLGDSSNEQYF
-	TRBV9	TRBJ1-6	-	TGTGCCAGCAGCCCCGTCCCCTATAATTCACCCCTCCACTTT	CASSPVPYNSPLHF
-	TRBV18	TRBJ2-7	TRBD1	TGTGCCAGCTCACCATCGCAGGGGGCAGTGGGGCAGTACTTC	CASSPSQGAVGQYF
-	TRBV10-1	TRBJ2-1	-	TGCGCCAGCAGTGATCGGGCAGGGCCCTACAATGAGCAGTTCTTC	CASSDRAGPYNEQFF
-	TRBV10-3	TRBJ1-6	TRBD1	TGTGCCATCAGCTCGGACAGGTTCAATTCACCCCTCCACTTT	CAISSDRFNSPLHF
-	TRBV19	TRBJ2-1	TRBD2	TGTGCCAGTAGTATTTTAGCGGGAGGGGTCAAGGGAAATGAGCAGTTCTTC	CASSILAGGVKGNEQFF
once	TRBV18	TRBJ1-4	-	TGTGCCAGCTCACCTGGCAGGGAGAGGGCTAATGAAAAACTGTTTTTT	CASSPGRERANEKLFF
-	TRBV30	TRBJ1-4	TRBD1	TGTGCCTGGGGAACCGGGACAGCTAATGAAAAACTGTTTTTT	CAWGTGTANEKLFF
-	TRBV5-5	TRBJ2-6	TRBD1	TGTGCCAGCAGCTTCTCGGGACAGGGAAACTCTGGGGCCAACGTCCTGACTTTC	CASSFSGQGNSGANVLTF
-	TRBV12-3/TRBV12-4	TRBJ2-4	-	TGTGCCAGCAAGATGGGTGAAAACATTCAGTACTTC	CASKMGENIQYF
-	TRBV30	TRBJ1-5	-	TGTGCCTGGAGTGTTGCCGGGCATAGCAATCAGCCCCAGCATTTT	CAWSVAGHSNQPQHF
-	TRBV29-1	TRBJ2-7	-	TGCAGCGTTTTCTCTGGACAAACCTACGAGCAGTACTTC	CSVFSGQTYEQYF
-	TRBV7-9	TRBJ1-5	-	TGTGCCAGCAGCTTGTTCTCGCGGGAGCCCCAGCATTTT	CASSLFSREPQHF
-	TRBV6-5	TRBJ1-2	-	TGTGCCAGCGCGCGAGAGGACTATGGCTACACCTTC	CASAREDYGYTF
-	TRBV30	TRBJ2-7	-	TGTGCCTGGAGCGGGGAACCTAGGGACGAGCAGTACTTC	CAWSGEPRDEQYF
-	TRBV2	TRBJ2-1	TRBD1	TGTGCCAGCAGTCAGGCAGGGGGCAGGGAGCAGTTCTTC	CASSQAGGREQFF
-	TRBV4-1	TRBJ1-5	-	TGCGCCAGCAGCCAAGGCCCAGGACGGGGCGGACAGCCCCAGCATTTT	CASSQGPGRGGQPQHF
-	TRBV30	TRBJ2-7	TRBD1	TGTGCCTGGAGTAATGGACAGGGGTACGAGCAGTACTTC	CAWSNGQGYEQYF
-	TRBV13	TRBJ2-1	-	TGTGCCAGCAGCTTGGGCGGCAGCTCCTACAATGAGCAGTTCTTC	CASSLGGSSYNEQFF